The 30 T cell receptor beta chains below were found in one sample sequenced in a study of blood T cell repertoires in COVID-19. TCRdb keeps only in-frame clones here, not all; method: immunoSEQ multiplex PCR. This table has 250,000 to 350,000 clones, roughly 90% appearing once. What was sequenced was peripheral blood. The receptors were sampled from a woman aged 40 to 50 who had recovered from COVID-19.

The chain links TRBV3-1 (or the pseudogene TRBV3-2) to TRBJ2-2, with D unresolved. CDR1 and CDR2 from the germline V gene are LGHDT and YNNKEL (reference sequence). Trimming removed 0 bases at V and 11 bases at J, with 10 bases between. This CDR3 spans 13 amino acids. CDR3 sequence (DNA): TGTGCCAGCAGCCAAGAGGCCGTTGGCGAGCTGTTTTTT. It translates to CASSQEAVGELFF.

The gene calls are TRBV27 and TRBJ2-1; 7 nucleotides line up with TRBD2. This CDR3 has 15 amino acids. CDR1 and CDR2 from the germline V gene are MNHEY and SMNVEV (reference sequence). The junction had 11 bases not matched to a gene; V was cut back by 6 bases and J by 6 bases. The CDR3 here is CASRPDVGGVNEQFF. The CDR3 DNA sequence: TGTGCCAGCAGACCCGACGTGGGAGGGGTCAATGAGCAGTTCTTC.

The gene calls are TRBV9 and TRBJ2-5, with a tentative D call TRBD1 (6 bases). The CDR3 covers 13 residues. Trimming took 2 bases from V and 9 from J, leaving 14 bases between them. The germline V gene encodes CDR1 SGDLS and CDR2 YYNGEE. The CDR3 DNA reads TGTGCCAGCAGCGTCGAACAGGGAGCGGCCCAGTACTTC. Translation: CASSVEQGAAQYF.

The CDR3 loop is CASSPTSGGFTDTQYF. DNA for the CDR3: TGTGCCAGCAGCCCGACTAGCGGGGGTTTCACAGATACGCAGTATTTT. The chain couples TRBV11-3 to TRBJ2-3; 12 bases line up with TRBD2. Trimming took 5 bases from V and 2 from J; bases not matched to a gene: 5. CDR1 SGHNT and CDR2 YENEEA come from the germline V gene. The CDR3 is 16 amino acids.

This clone was found a few times. The chain carries TRBV2 and TRBJ1-2; unclear D gene. Germline-derived CDR1 and CDR2 are SNHLY and FYNNEI. Between the trimmed V and J ends, which lost 10 bases and 3 bases, there was a span of 15 bases. The CDR3 covers 13 residues. CDR3 nucleotides: TGTGCCATCACGGCGGGGATGGACTATGGCTACACCTTC. This translates into CAITAGMDYGYTF. Variable domain in full (rest from reference TRBV2 and TRBJ1-2): EPEVTQTPSHQVTQMGQEVILRCVPISNHLYFYWYRQILGQKVEFLVSFYNNEISEKSEIFDDQFSVERPDGSNFTLKIRSTKLEDSAMYFCAITAGMDYGYTFGSGTRLTVV.

This chain joins TRBV4-1 and TRBJ2-3; TRBD2 might be the D (7 bases). CDR1 and CDR2 (germline): MGHRA, YSYEKL. The CDR3 runs to 16 residues. Trimming removed 1 base from V and 5 bases from J, with 16 bases in between. The CDR3 bases are TGCGCCAGCAGCCAAGTTGGGGGAGGGGGGATAGATACGCAGTATTTT. It yields the protein CASSQVGGGGIDTQYF.

As to this clone: This sample includes further DNA sequences coding for the same CDR3. J is TRBJ2-3 and V is TRBV19; D might be TRBD2 (6 bases). Trimming cost V 1 base and J 4 bases, with 6 bases left between them. This CDR3 has 13 amino acids. CDR1 and CDR2 from the germline V gene are LNHDA and SQIVND (reference sequence). In DNA, the CDR3 is TGTGCCAGTAGTATAGGACTAGCAGATACGCAGTATTTT. It is translated as CASSIGLADTQYF.

The V call is TRBV7-2, the J call TRBJ1-6, with D perhaps matching TRBD1 (6 bases). From germline, CDR1 is SGHTA and CDR2 FQGNSA. V was pared by 5 bases and J by 5 bases, with 16 bases between. The CDR3 totals 16 residues. The CDR3 DNA reads as TGTGCCAGCAGCCCCAATTCCCCAGGGGATAATTCACCCCTCCACTTT. It is translated as CASSPNSPGDNSPLHF.

The chain carries TRBV5-1 and TRBJ2-7; a weak D match, TRBD2 (6 bases). This CDR3 is 15 amino acids long. Looked up from germline, CDR1 is SGHRS and CDR2 is YFSETQ. V gave up 4 bases and J gave up 3 bases, with 17 bases separating them. CDR3 sequence: CASSPGIAGSYEQYF. CDR3 nucleotides: TGCGCCAGCAGCCCTGGGATAGCCGGGAGCTACGAGCAGTACTTC.

The rearrangement uses TRBV27 and TRBJ2-7; 13 nucleotides match TRBD2. The ends lost 6 bases at V and 5 bases at J; junction bases unmatched: 13. The length of the CDR3 is 17 residues. Germline-derived CDR1 and CDR2 are MNHEY and SMNVEV (reference sequence). The DNA of the CDR3 is TGTGCCAGCAGCTCACAAAAACTAGCGGGAGGGCCGAACGAGCAGTACTTC. Its protein product is CASSSQKLAGGPNEQYF.

The chain joins TRBV6-5 to TRBJ1-6; 7 bases are a match to TRBD1. Germline V gene lookup returns CDR1 MNHEY and CDR2 SVGAGI. J was trimmed by 7 bases and V by 0 bases; bases with no gene match: 6. The CDR3 runs to 16 residues. The CDR3 nucleotides read TGTGCCAGCAGTTACTCCTCCGGGACAGTGAATTCACCCCTCCACTTT. This encodes CASSYSSGTVNSPLHF.

This clone came up once. The CDR3 is CASSEGGGGYGYTF. In nucleotides, the CDR3 is TGTGCCAGCAGTGAAGGGGGAGGGGGCTATGGCTACACCTTC. The chain joins TRBV6-1 to TRBJ1-2, with D possibly being TRBD1 (6 bases). V was shortened by 1 base and J by 4 bases, with 10 bases between the two germline ends. Germline-derived CDR1 and CDR2 are MNHNS and SASEGT. The CDR3 has 14 amino acids.

This clone was seen only once. CDR3: CASSESSGSYNEQFF. CDR3 bases: TGTGCCAGCAGTGAATCCAGCGGGTCCTACAATGAGCAGTTCTTC. This chain joins TRBV2 and TRBJ2-1; D is possibly TRBD2 (6 bases). Per the germline V gene, CDR1 is SNHLY and CDR2 is FYNNEI. The germline V and J ends were trimmed by 2 bases and 1 base, with 9 bases remaining between them. This CDR3 is built from 15 residues.

The CDR3 bases are TGTGCCAGCAGCTCGTCCGGGACTCAGCCCGGGGAGCTGTTTTTT. Translating gives CASSSSGTQPGELFF. V usage is TRBV7-2 and J usage is TRBJ2-2, with D possibly TRBD2 on 6 matching bases. The CDR3 runs to 15 residues. Germline loops: CDR1 SGHTA, CDR2 FQGNSA. V was shortened by 4 bases and J by 6 bases, with 15 bases between the two germline ends.

This chain connects TRBV15 to TRBJ2-1; no clear D gene. This CDR3 is 19 amino acids long. Trimming left V 0 bases short and J 1 base short, with 19 bases between. The germline V gene encodes CDR1 LNHNV and CDR2 YYDKDF (reference sequence). CDR3 in amino acids: CATSRDPRLSRPSYNEQFF. CDR3 sequence (DNA): TGTGCCACCAGCAGAGATCCACGACTTTCGCGGCCGTCCTACAATGAGCAGTTCTTC.

This clone showed up just a few times. The chain is built from TRBV5-1 and TRBJ1-3; 12 bases fit TRBD1. CDR1 and CDR2 from the germline V gene are SGHRS and YFSETQ. The CDR3 has 14 amino acids. The J segment lost 7 bases and the V segment lost 5 bases, leaving 4 bases of the junction unmatched. CDR3 sequence: CASRTGTGGNTIYF. The CDR3 region has the DNA TGCGCCAGCAGAACCGGGACAGGGGGCAACACCATATATTTT.

This chain connects TRBV7-3 to TRBJ2-3; the match to TRBD2 covers 8 bases. The junction had 8 bases not matched to a gene; V was cut back by 5 bases and J by 4 bases. The CDR3 covers 15 residues. Germline loops: CDR1 SGHTA, CDR2 FQGTGA. The CDR3 spells CASSALTSVADTQYF. The CDR3 coding sequence is TGTGCCAGCAGCGCCCTGACTAGCGTGGCAGATACGCAGTATTTT.

V gene TRBV7-2 combines with J gene TRBJ2-1, with 9 nucleotides matching TRBD2. CDR3 length: 14 amino acids. Germline V gene lookup returns CDR1 SGHTA and CDR2 FQGNSA. V dropped 8 bases and J dropped 2; count of bases not matched to a gene: 4. CDR3 nucleotide sequence: TGTGCCAGCGGATCTAGCGGGGCCTACAATGAGCAGTTCTTC. It is translated as CASGSSGAYNEQFF.

V gene TRBV19 combines with J gene TRBJ2-7; TRBD2 aligns across 7 bases. In germline, CDR1 is LNHDA, CDR2 SQIVND (reference sequence). The CDR3 sequence is 14 residues long. V was clipped by 7 bases and J by 4 bases; unmatched bases: 10. CDR3 nucleotide sequence: TGTGCCAGTACGTTGGCTAGCGGCCCTTACGAGCAGTACTTC. This sequence encodes CASTLASGPYEQYF.

The chain recombines TRBV9 with TRBJ2-7, with 11 bases aligning to TRBD1. Germline V gene lookup returns CDR1 SGDLS and CDR2 YYNGEE. The V gene end was trimmed by 3 bases and the J gene end by 6 bases; junction bases not matched to a gene: 5. The CDR3 consists of 14 residues. The chain's CDR3 is CASSAGQGAGEQYF. The CDR3 bases are TGTGCCAGCAGCGCCGGACAGGGGGCGGGCGAGCAGTACTTC.

This chain links TRBV7-9 with TRBJ1-4, with D perhaps TRBD1 (5 bases). The CDR3 totals 16 residues. CDR1 and CDR2 from the germline V gene are SEHNR and FQNEAQ (reference sequence). With 2 bases removed from V and 6 bases from J, the gap between germline ends came to 16 bases. CDR3 coding DNA: TGTGCCAGCAGCTTACAGCGGGACGGACATTATGAAAAACTGTTTTTT. This translates into CASSLQRDGHYEKLFF.

The V gene is TRBV3-1 (or the pseudogene TRBV3-2), the J gene TRBJ1-1; no clear D gene. The length of the CDR3 is 15 residues. The germline V and J ends were trimmed by 2 bases and 4 bases, with 14 bases remaining between them. The germline V gene encodes CDR1 LGHDT and CDR2 YNNKEL (reference sequence). Written as DNA, the CDR3 is TGTGCCAGCAGCCAACTCGGTGTGGCAGGCACTGAAGCTTTCTTT. This codes for CASSQLGVAGTEAFF.

This clone was seen once. This chain links TRBV6-5 with TRBJ2-2, with TRBD1 as a possible D gene (5 bases). There are 13 residues in the CDR3. Germline CDR1 and CDR2: MNHEY and SVGAGI. V lost 6 bases, J lost 2 bases, and 7 bases lay in between. The CDR3 loop is CASRTVNTGELFF. The DNA for the CDR3 is TGTGCCAGCAGGACAGTTAACACCGGGGAGCTGTTTTTT.

In DNA form, the CDR3 reads TGTGCCAGCAGTGAAAGGGGGGGGGACAGGGCCGTCAATCAGCCCCAGCATTTT. This encodes CASSERGGDRAVNQPQHF. The rearrangement links TRBV2 to TRBJ1-5, with 9 bases matching TRBD1. The V gene end was trimmed by 2 bases and the J gene end by 3 bases; junction bases not matched to a gene: 11. Germline V gene data show CDR1 as SNHLY and CDR2 as FYNNEI. The CDR3 loop spans 18 amino acids.

V is TRBV30 and J is TRBJ1-3; TRBD1 matches 7 bases. Trimming at V came to 5 bases and at J to 0 bases, leaving 7 bases not matched to a gene. Germline-derived CDR1 and CDR2 are GTSNPN and SVGIG (reference sequence). The CDR3 has 15 amino acids. CDR3 coding DNA: TGTGCCTGGCACCCCGACAGGGTCTCTGGAAACACCATATATTTT. Residues: CAWHPDRVSGNTIYF. The full variable domain, completed using reference TRBV30 and TRBJ1-3, is SQTIHQWPATLVQPVGSPLSLECTVEGTSNPNLYWYRQAAGRGLQLLFYSVGIGQISSEVPQNLSASRPQDRQFILSSKKLLLSDSGFYLCAWHPDRVSGNTIYFGEGSWLTVV.

The rearrangement uses TRBV6-5 and TRBJ2-1; 7 nucleotides match TRBD2. Trimming at V came to 0 bases and at J to 6 bases, leaving 8 bases not matched to a gene. The CDR3 extends over 16 amino acids. The germline V gene has CDR1 MNHEY and CDR2 SVGAGI. The chain's CDR3 is CASSYSGGRGPNEQFF. Written as DNA, the CDR3 is TGTGCCAGCAGTTACTCAGGCGGGAGAGGGCCCAATGAGCAGTTCTTC.

The chain links TRBV6-6 to TRBJ1-5; D call uncertain. This CDR3 is 13 amino acids long. The germline V gene has CDR1 MNHNY and CDR2 SVGAGI (reference sequence). The CDR3 DNA reads as TGTGCAGATGCCGCAGATAGCAATCAGCCCCAGCATTTT. Its protein product is CADAADSNQPQHF.

This clone has just one count. CDR3 protein: CASSQDLGAATEAFF. The CDR3 DNA sequence: TGTGCCAGCAGCCAAGACCTAGGGGCGGCCACTGAAGCTTTCTTT. The chain joins TRBV14 to TRBJ1-1, with D tentatively TRBD1 (5 bases). The germline V gene encodes CDR1 SGHDN and CDR2 FVKESK. The CDR3 has 15 residues. V was shortened by 0 bases and J by 4 bases, with 12 bases between the two germline ends.

The chain combines TRBV19 with TRBJ2-1, with D perhaps matching TRBD2 (6 bases). Germline CDR1 and CDR2: LNHDA and SQIVND (reference sequence). Trimming removed 4 bases from V and 7 bases from J, with 11 bases in between. The CDR3 has 13 amino acids. The CDR3 sequence is CASSTGVGNEQFF. The CDR3 bases are TGTGCCAGTAGTACGGGAGTTGGAAATGAGCAGTTCTTC.

The genes are TRBV27 and TRBJ2-1, with 10 bases lining up with TRBD2. Germline V gene lookup returns CDR1 MNHEY and CDR2 SMNVEV (reference sequence). This CDR3 is built from 17 residues. The V segment lost 3 bases and the J segment 6 bases; nucleotides outside the gene matches: 11. The CDR3 loop reads CASSFYSGGRGTNEQFF. The CDR3 DNA reads TGTGCCAGCAGTTTCTATAGCGGGGGGCGGGGGACCAATGAGCAGTTCTTC.